One and the same sample provided the 9 T cell receptor beta chains below, sequenced in a study of shared clonotypes between healthy human individuals. Using immunoSEQ multiplex PCR, the repertoire was profiled, and TCRdb retains in-frame clones only, with some absent. The table lists roughly 680,000 clones, approximately 72% of them singletons. Sequences were obtained from memory CD4+ T cells sorted from blood. Regarding subset: CD45RA-negative fraction. These receptors came from a woman aged 30 to 39 in good health.

V is TRBV7-2 and J is TRBJ2-2; 10 bases map to TRBD2. Unmatched junction bases numbered 11, after V lost 1 base and J lost 6 bases. This CDR3 contains 18 residues. CDR1 and CDR2 from the germline V gene are SGHTA and FQGNSA. CDR3 coding DNA: TGTGCCAGCAGCTTAGGCACTAGCGGGACTTGGGTCGCCGGGGAGCTGTTTTTT. This gives the protein CASSLGTSGTWVAGELFF.

The sample holds one count of this clone. The V gene is TRBV10-1, the J gene TRBJ2-7; TRBD2 matches at 9 bases. Germline CDR1 WNHNN, CDR2 SYGVQD (reference sequence). The CDR3 runs to 17 residues. J lost 0 bases, V lost 6 bases, and 12 bases had no gene match. In DNA, the CDR3 is TGCGCCAGCAGCCCGACTAGCGGAGGACCGCTCTCCTACGAGCAGTACTTC. Amino acids: CASSPTSGGPLSYEQYF.

The chain joins TRBV6-5 to TRBJ1-1; D unresolved. Between the trimmed V and J ends, which lost 0 bases and 1 base, there was a span of 12 bases. This CDR3 is 16 amino acids long. Germline loops: CDR1 MNHEY, CDR2 SVGAGI. In DNA form, the CDR3 reads TGTGCCAGCAGTTACTCGGGCCGGACCGCGAACACTGAAGCTTTCTTT. Protein product: CASSYSGRTANTEAFF.

This clone was seen repeatedly, ten times or more. The chain employs TRBV25-1 and TRBJ2-2; 7 bases are a match to TRBD1. Losses at the gene ends were 6 bases for V and 5 bases for J; bases not matched to a gene: 9. Germline V gene data show CDR1 as MGHDK and CDR2 as SYGVNS. This CDR3 is built from 15 residues. CDR3 nucleotides: TGTGCCAGCAGCCCAATGGGACAGTCGACCGGGGAGCTGTTTTTT. Residues: CASSPMGQSTGELFF.

This clone occurred a few times. The chain joins TRBV28 to TRBJ1-6; D ambiguous. Trimming removed 5 bases from V and 6 bases from J, with 14 bases in between. CDR1 is MDHEN, CDR2 SYDVKM, per germline. This CDR3 has 15 amino acids. The CDR3 region is CASSPFRGSNSPLHF. The CDR3 DNA reads TGTGCCAGCAGTCCCTTTCGGGGAAGTAATTCACCCCTCCACTTT.

As DNA, the CDR3 is TGTGCCAGCAGCCCCCGCACTAGCGTTAACTACGAGCAGTACTTC. Its translation: CASSPRTSVNYEQYF. This chain connects TRBV7-9 to TRBJ2-7, with 7 bases fitting TRBD2. The V gene's germline CDR1 is SEHNR and CDR2 FQNEAQ (reference sequence). This CDR3 is 15 amino acids long. The V and J ends lost 5 bases and 3 bases, in that order; junction bases with no gene match: 10.

This clone was counted once. Just one base apart from a much larger clone, this may be a read error. Different DNA sequences within this sample yield the same CDR3. This chain links TRBV7-8 with TRBJ2-2; 8 positions agree with TRBD1. V trimming: 2 bases; J trimming: 5 bases; junction bases outside the gene matches: 1. Per germline, CDR1 SGHVS and CDR2 FQNEAQ. This CDR3 is built from 14 residues. The CDR3 DNA reads as TGTGCCAGCAGCTTACAGGGGGCGACCGGGGAGCTGTTTTTT. This gives the protein CASSLQGATGELFF. Full variable domain (remainder filled in from reference TRBV7-8 and TRBJ2-2): GAGVSQSPRYKVAKRGQDVALRCDPISGHVSLFWYQQALGQGPEFLTYFQNEAQLDKSGLPSDRFFAERPEGSVSTLKIQRTQQEDSAVYLCASSLQGATGELFFGEGSRLTVL.

This clone was seen a few times. The rearrangement joins TRBV5-1 to TRBJ2-1; 7 bases align to TRBD2. V was clipped by 2 bases and J by 10 bases; unmatched bases: 12. This CDR3 has 15 residues. In germline, CDR1 is SGHRS, CDR2 YFSETQ. CDR3 nucleotide sequence: TGCGCCAGCAGCTTTCCGGGACTACGGGATATCGAGCAGTTCTTC. Translating gives CASSFPGLRDIEQFF.

V gene TRBV28 combines with J gene TRBJ1-4, with 8 bases identical to TRBD1. Germline loops: CDR1 MDHEN, CDR2 SYDVKM. V was pared by 2 bases and J by 3 bases, with 5 bases of the junction left unmatched. The CDR3 runs to 16 residues. The CDR3 is CASSLMQGAANEKLFF. The CDR3 bases are TGTGCCAGCAGTTTAATGCAGGGGGCTGCTAATGAAAAACTGTTTTTT. The full variable domain, its missing parts supplied by reference TRBV28 and TRBJ1-4, is DVKVTQSSRYLVKRTGEKVFLECVQDMDHENMFWYRQDPGLGLRLIYFSYDVKMKEKGDIPEGYSVSREKKERFSLILESASTNQTSMYLCASSLMQGAANEKLFFGSGTQLSVL.